Below, 28 T cell receptor beta chains from the same sample are listed, as sequenced in a study of T cell responses to AZD1222 COVID-19 vaccine. Sequencing used immunoSEQ multiplex PCR; TCRdb keeps in-frame clones, though not all of them. The sample contains fewer than 150,000 clones, about 93% of which appear only once. Sequencing used peripheral blood, obtained on day 0 of AZD1222 vaccination. The receptors derive from an adult in good health.

The chain recombines TRBV29-1 with TRBJ1-1, with 9 bases that match TRBD1. CDR1 and CDR2 from the germline V gene are SQVTM and ANQGSEA. With 7 bases clipped from V and 5 bases from J, the junction kept 8 bases outside the gene matches. This CDR3 has 13 residues. CDR3: CSGTQGARTEAFF. The CDR3 DNA is TGCAGCGGAACACAGGGGGCTCGGACTGAAGCTTTCTTT.

The chain is built from TRBV19 and TRBJ1-1, with TRBD1 identical over 9 bases. The germline V gene has CDR1 LNHDA and CDR2 SQIVND (reference sequence). The CDR3 length is 14 residues. After removal of 6 bases from V and 7 bases from J, the junction contained 9 bases not matched to a gene. CDR3 residues: CASRTTGTGIEAFF. In nucleotides, the CDR3 is TGTGCCAGTAGGACTACCGGGACAGGGATTGAAGCTTTCTTT. Full variable domain (rest looked up from reference TRBV19 and TRBJ1-1): DGGITQSPKYLFRKEGQNVTLSCEQNLNHDAMYWYRQDPGQGLRLIYYSQIVNDFQKGDIAEGYSVSREKKESFPLTVTSAQKNPTAFYLCASRTTGTGIEAFFGQGTRLTVV.

The chain carries TRBV5-4 and TRBJ1-2; D is unclear. V lost 4 bases and J lost 6, with 10 bases in between. The CDR3 spans 12 residues. Germline loops: CDR1 SGHNT, CDR2 YYREEE (reference sequence). For the CDR3, the DNA is TGTGCCAGCAGCAAATATGAAAATGGCTACACCTTC. It codes for CASSKYENGYTF.

The count of this clone is one. The chain recombines TRBV6-5 with TRBJ2-7; weak D call: TRBD1 (5 bases). The CDR3 has 15 residues. Trimming pared 6 bases from V and 5 bases from J, leaving 20 bases between. The germline CDR1 and CDR2 sequences are MNHEY and SVGAGI. CDR3 nucleotide sequence: TGTGCCAGCAGGCGCGTCGGGCAGGGTCCCCACGAGCAGTACTTC. Translation gives CASRRVGQGPHEQYF.

The rearrangement links TRBV2 to TRBJ1-2; D unresolved. CDR3 length equals 12 residues. Trimming took 8 bases from V and 6 from J, leaving 13 bases between them. CDR1 is SNHLY, CDR2 FYNNEI, per germline. The DNA for the CDR3 is TGTGCCAGCGCGGTGGGCGGTGATGGCTACACCTTC. Translating gives CASAVGGDGYTF.

This chain uses TRBV6-6 with TRBJ1-5; D is perhaps TRBD1 (6 bases). The length of the CDR3 is 15 residues. CDR1 and CDR2 from the germline V gene are MNHNY and SVGAGI (reference sequence). V lost 7 bases and J lost 7, with 20 bases in between. The CDR3 sequence: CASTHGGRAGQPQHF. The CDR3 DNA follows: TGTGCCAGCACCCACGGGGGGCGGGCTGGGCAGCCCCAGCATTTT.

V and J are TRBV12-5 and TRBJ1-6; D is perhaps TRBD1 (6 bases). This CDR3 is built from 14 residues. CDR1 LGHNT and CDR2 FRNRAP come from the germline V gene. V lost 1 base, J lost 9 bases, and 10 bases lay in between. The CDR3 loop is CASGLGTAGSPLHF. CDR3 bases: TGTGCTAGTGGTTTGGGGACAGCTGGTTCACCCCTCCACTTT.

This chain uses TRBV29-1 with TRBJ2-2, with TRBD1 as a possible D gene (6 bases). The CDR3 contains 14 residues. Trimming shortened V by 5 bases and J by 4 bases, and 14 bases separated the two germline ends. Germline assignment: CDR1 SQVTM and CDR2 ANQGSEA. The CDR3 DNA reads as TGCAGCGTTTCGATCTGGGACATCACCGGGGAGCTGTTTTTT. Translating it yields CSVSIWDITGELFF.

The chain combines TRBV7-8 with TRBJ1-4; 7 bases map to TRBD1. The CDR3 has 14 amino acids. The germline gives CDR1 SGHVS, CDR2 FQNEAQ. With 5 bases clipped from V and 4 bases from J, the junction kept 4 bases outside the gene matches. CDR3 protein: CASSETGINEKLFF. The CDR3 region has the DNA TGTGCCAGCAGCGAGACAGGGATTAATGAAAAACTGTTTTTT.

V and J are TRBV4-2 and TRBJ1-3, with 8 positions matching TRBD1. Germline trimming cut 0 bases from V and 3 bases from J; bases unmatched to any gene: 4. Germline V CDR1 and CDR2: LGHNA, YNFKEQ. The CDR3 covers 16 residues. DNA for the CDR3: TGTGCCAGCAGCCAAGATCAACAGGGGGGTGGAAACACCATATATTTT. This gives the protein CASSQDQQGGGNTIYF.

This chain uses TRBV15 with TRBJ2-2; no clear D. Looked up from germline, CDR1 is LNHNV and CDR2 is YYDKDF (reference sequence). This CDR3 comprises 15 residues. Between the trimmed V and J ends, which lost 3 bases and 4 bases, there was a span of 12 bases. CDR3 residues: CATSRGRPGTGELFF. The CDR3 DNA sequence: TGTGCCACCAGCAGGGGCAGGCCGGGCACCGGGGAGCTGTTTTTT.

V is TRBV11-2 and J is TRBJ2-2; 7 bases match TRBD1. The CDR3 contains 14 residues. Trimming cost V 2 bases and J 4 bases; bases outside gene matches: 1. Germline assignment: CDR1 SGHAT and CDR2 FQNNGV. The CDR3 DNA follows: TGTGCCAGCAGCTTAACAGGGGTCACCGGGGAGCTGTTTTTT. This codes for CASSLTGVTGELFF.

V and J are TRBV5-1 and TRBJ2-1, with D possibly being TRBD1 (7 bases). Between the trimmed V and J ends, which lost 5 bases and 6 bases, there was a span of 15 bases. The CDR3 has 14 residues. Germline V CDR1 and CDR2: SGHRS, YFSETQ. The CDR3 is CASSWGAGGNEQFF. CDR3 in DNA: TGCGCCAGCAGTTGGGGGGCAGGGGGCAATGAGCAGTTCTTC.

This chain links TRBV6-5 with TRBJ1-3, with D uncertain. V lost 5 bases and J lost 0, with 11 bases in between. Germline V gene sequence: CDR1 MNHEY, CDR2 SVGAGI. This CDR3 spans 15 amino acids. The DNA for the CDR3 is TGTGCCAGCAGTACTGGACCGGCCTCTGGAAACACCATATATTTT. The encoded protein is CASSTGPASGNTIYF.

V is TRBV2 and J is TRBJ2-7; D gene uncertain. Germline CDR1 is SNHLY and CDR2 is FYNNEI. The CDR3 loop spans 13 amino acids. V was clipped by 6 bases and J by 3 bases, with 12 bases between them. CDR3 residues: CASSARVDYEQYF. The CDR3 nucleotides are TGTGCCAGCAGCGCCCGGGTGGACTACGAGCAGTACTTC.

Only one count was recorded for this clone. The chain couples TRBV11-1 to TRBJ2-1; 8 bases are shared with TRBD2. Germline trimming cut 1 base from V and 7 bases from J; bases unmatched to any gene: 6. This CDR3 is 15 amino acids long. CDR1 and CDR2 from the germline V gene are SGHAT and FQDESV (reference sequence). The CDR3 region is CASSLGTSTGNEQFF. The CDR3, as DNA: TGTGCCAGCAGCTTAGGGACTAGCACGGGTAATGAGCAGTTCTTC.

This chain links TRBV11-2 with TRBJ2-1; the match to TRBD2 covers 9 bases. V dropped 3 bases and J dropped 4; count of bases not matched to a gene: 7. Looked up from germline, CDR1 is SGHAT and CDR2 is FQNNGV. This CDR3 is 16 amino acids long. The CDR3 DNA sequence: TGTGCCAGCAGCTTGGGTAGCGGGGGCTCTTACAATGAGCAGTTCTTC. This sequence encodes CASSLGSGGSYNEQFF.

The genes are TRBV19 and TRBJ1-2; maybe TRBD1 (5 bases). CDR3 size: 15 residues. Germline V gene lookup returns CDR1 LNHDA and CDR2 SQIVND (reference sequence). V shed 3 bases and J shed 2 bases, with 13 bases lying between them. The CDR3 DNA reads as TGTGCCAGTAGTATGGGCAGGGCCTTGAACTATGGCTACACCTTC. This translates into CASSMGRALNYGYTF.

The sample holds one count of this clone. This chain joins TRBV24-1 and TRBJ2-1, with TRBD1 matching over 7 bases. V lost 0 bases to trimming and J lost 0 bases; unmatched junction nucleotides: 10. CDR1 and CDR2 (germline): KGHDR, SFDVKD. CDR3 length: 19 amino acids. CDR3 nucleotide sequence: TGTGCCACCAGTGATTTGAGGTTAGGACAGGCGAGCTCCTACAATGAGCAGTTCTTC. Residues: CATSDLRLGQASSYNEQFF.

The chain is built from TRBV24-1 and TRBJ2-5; D ambiguous. The CDR3 runs 11 residues. In germline, CDR1 is KGHDR, CDR2 SFDVKD. V lost 2 bases to trimming and J lost 4 bases, with 1 base between them. CDR3 DNA: TGTGCCACCAGTGATTCAGAGACCCAGTACTTC. Amino acid sequence: CATSDSETQYF.

The chain recombines TRBV5-1 with TRBJ1-2; 8 bases align to TRBD1. J gave up 8 bases and V 4 bases, and 10 bases lay outside the gene matches. CDR1 and CDR2 (germline): SGHRS, YFSETQ. The CDR3 runs 14 residues. CDR3: CASSGGQGRRGYTF. The CDR3 DNA sequence: TGCGCCAGCAGCGGAGGACAGGGTAGAAGAGGCTACACCTTC.

The chain has TRBV6-5 and TRBJ2-7; D may be TRBD1 or TRBD2 (5 bases each). CDR3 length: 13 amino acids. CDR1 and CDR2 from the germline V gene are MNHEY and SVGAGI. The V gene lost 7 bases and the J gene lost 2 bases, with 12 bases spanning the gap. The CDR3: CASISGSTYEQYF. The CDR3 bases are TGTGCCAGCATTTCAGGGAGTACCTACGAGCAGTACTTC.

The rearrangement joins TRBV2 to TRBJ1-4; a possible D gene is TRBD1 (5 bases). The germline V gene has CDR1 SNHLY and CDR2 FYNNEI. The V and J ends lost 3 bases and 3 bases respectively, with 11 bases between them. The CDR3 is 15 amino acids. The CDR3 reads CASSDGGTSNEKLFF. The CDR3 coding sequence is TGTGCCAGCAGTGACGGCGGGACGTCTAATGAAAAACTGTTTTTT. Drawing the rest from reference TRBV2 and TRBJ1-4, the complete variable domain is EPEVTQTPSHQVTQMGQEVILRCVPISNHLYFYWYRQILGQKVEFLVSFYNNEISEKSEIFDDQFSVERPDGSNFTLKIRSTKLEDSAMYFCASSDGGTSNEKLFFGSGTQLSVL.

This chain uses TRBV27 with TRBJ2-1, with D uncertain. Germline V lookup: CDR1 MNHEY, CDR2 SMNVEV (reference sequence). The CDR3 runs 14 residues. The V and J ends lost 5 bases and 2 bases respectively, with 10 bases between them. CDR3: CASSIVATYNEQFF. Here the CDR3 DNA reads TGTGCCAGCAGTATCGTCGCCACCTACAATGAGCAGTTCTTC.

The chain combines TRBV21-1 with TRBJ1-1. TRBV21-1 represents a pseudogene. There are 16 residues in the CDR3. CDR3 nucleotide sequence: TGTGCCAGCAGCGGTAGTAGAAGGGCGGGGGCCCCTGAAGCTTTCTTT. Translated: CASSGSRRAGAPEAFF.

The chain couples TRBV9 to TRBJ1-3, with D possibly being TRBD1 (5 bases). The CDR3 consists of 15 residues. V shed 3 bases and J shed 4 bases, with 14 bases lying between them. Germline CDR1 reads SGDLS; CDR2 reads YYNGEE. The CDR3 sequence: CASSGSEGTGNTIYF. The CDR3 DNA is TGTGCCAGCAGCGGAAGCGAGGGGACCGGAAACACCATATATTTT.

This clone came up once. Here the CDR3 reads CASLDWNTGELFF. CDR3 nucleotides: TGTGCCAGCCTAGACTGGAACACCGGGGAGCTGTTTTTT. This sequence joins TRBV2 and TRBJ2-2; D call uncertain. V was shortened by 8 bases and J by 1 base, with 8 bases between the two germline ends. This CDR3 has 13 residues. CDR1 is SNHLY, CDR2 FYNNEI, per germline.

This clone is termed medium-sized. V is TRBV15 and J is TRBJ2-6, with a possible D match to TRBD1 (5 bases). The germline gives CDR1 LNHNV, CDR2 YYDKDF (reference sequence). The germline V and J ends were trimmed by 0 bases and 0 bases, with 6 bases remaining between them. The CDR3 has 16 amino acids. CDR3 coding DNA: TGTGCCACCAGCAGAGAAGGGGACTCTGGGGCCAACGTCCTGACTTTC. It is translated as CATSREGDSGANVLTF.